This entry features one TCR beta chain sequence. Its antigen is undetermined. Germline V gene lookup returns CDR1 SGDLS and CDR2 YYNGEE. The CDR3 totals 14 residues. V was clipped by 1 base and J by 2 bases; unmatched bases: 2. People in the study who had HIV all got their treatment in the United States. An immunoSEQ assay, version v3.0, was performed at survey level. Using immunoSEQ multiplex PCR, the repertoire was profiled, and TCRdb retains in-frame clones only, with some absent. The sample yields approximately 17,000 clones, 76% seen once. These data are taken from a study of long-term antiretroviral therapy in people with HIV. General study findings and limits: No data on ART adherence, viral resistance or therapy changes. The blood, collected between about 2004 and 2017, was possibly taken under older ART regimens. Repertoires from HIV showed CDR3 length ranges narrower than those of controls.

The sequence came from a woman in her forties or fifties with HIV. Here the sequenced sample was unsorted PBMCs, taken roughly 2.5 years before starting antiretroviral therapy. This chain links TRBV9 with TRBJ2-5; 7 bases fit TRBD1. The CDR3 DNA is TGTGCCAGCAGCGTACCGGGACAGCAAGAGACCCAGTACTTC. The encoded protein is CASSVPGQQETQYF.